This T cell receptor (beta chain) was obtained from a study of T cells in Graves' hyperthyroidism and ophthalmopathy. Study at large: Peripheral blood specimens were obtained at initial diagnosis, prior to any treatment.

Study-wide points: From stable hyperthyroidism, ophthalmopathy was set apart by a 13 V-J model. Blood samples included most of the expanded thyroid clonotypes exceeding 0.001.

In this sample, this clonotype turned up many times. Its target is unknown. Uncontrolled infection, other autoimmune disease, pregnancy or lactation disqualified patients from enrolment. The investigators amplified TCR beta CDR3 regions from RNA transcripts. Researchers ran a first-round RT-PCR on the TCR CDR3 using the HTBI primer set. In TCRdb, the multiplex PCR reads were re-called with MiXCR into one record per CDR3 protein. The profile shows about 560,000 distinct CDR3 sequences, about a sixth of them singletons. Material for sequencing was blood. The clonotype was recovered from a woman aged 18-29 years with Graves' hyperthyroidism.

The CDR3 DNA sequence: TGCAGTGCTAGTCTTGCCACTAACTACGAGCAGTACTTC. This translates into CSASLATNYEQYF. The chain recombines TRBV20-1 with TRBJ2-7; D gene ambiguous. Germline CDR1 reads DFQATT; CDR2 reads SNEGSKA (reference sequence). The CDR3 runs 13 residues. Trimming stripped 3 bases from V and 3 bases from J, with 12 bases between.